One and the same sample provided the 32 T cell receptor beta chains below, sequenced in a study of blood T cell repertoires in COVID-19. The method was immunoSEQ multiplex PCR; TCRdb's version includes in-frame clones alone and lacks a portion of them. The data show 120,000 or so clones, approximately 90% seen once. Sequenced: peripheral blood. The receptors come from a human donor in a cohort sampled during active COVID-19.

The V call is TRBV28, the J call TRBJ1-4; 9 bases line up with TRBD1. Germline CDR1 and CDR2: MDHEN and SYDVKM. The V segment lost 4 bases and the J segment 7 bases; nucleotides outside the gene matches: 7. The CDR3 covers 15 residues. CDR3 sequence reads: CASSSPGQGSEKLFF. The CDR3 DNA reads as TGTGCCAGCAGTTCGCCGGGACAGGGTAGTGAAAAACTGTTTTTT.

This chain links TRBV19 with TRBJ1-2; 8 nucleotides line up with TRBD1. The V gene's germline CDR1 is LNHDA and CDR2 SQIVND (reference sequence). The CDR3 loop spans 12 amino acids. V trimming: 10 bases; J trimming: 4 bases; junction bases outside the gene matches: 5. In DNA, the CDR3 is TGTGCCACGACAGGGGCCGGCTATGGCTACACCTTC. It translates to CATTGAGYGYTF. The full variable domain, completed using reference TRBV19 and TRBJ1-2, is DGGITQSPKYLFRKEGQNVTLSCEQNLNHDAMYWYRQDPGQGLRLIYYSQIVNDFQKGDIAEGYSVSREKKESFPLTVTSAQKNPTAFYLCATTGAGYGYTFGSGTRLTVV.

The chain carries TRBV12-3 or TRBV12-4 and TRBJ2-7, with TRBD1 as a possible D gene (5 bases). This CDR3 has 12 residues. V lost 6 bases, J lost 4 bases, and 10 bases lay in between. CDR3 bases: TGTGCCAGCAGATTCGACAGATACGAGCAGTACTTC. It yields the protein CASRFDRYEQYF.

This clone has only a few counts. CDR3 sequence: CASSSLGVAGDEQFF. In DNA, the CDR3 is TGTGCCAGCAGCAGCCTAGGAGTAGCGGGAGATGAGCAGTTCTTC. V and J are TRBV7-9 and TRBJ2-1; 9 nucleotides match TRBD2. The length of the CDR3 is 15 residues. The V gene's germline CDR1 is SEHNR and CDR2 FQNEAQ (reference sequence). The V and J ends lost 5 bases and 8 bases, in that order; junction bases with no gene match: 10.

The chain joins TRBV6-6 to TRBJ2-5; TRBD1 agrees at 7 bases. V lost 7 bases, J lost 2 bases, and 13 bases stayed unmatched. The CDR3 loop spans 16 amino acids. Germline CDR1 reads MNHNY; CDR2 reads SVGAGI (reference sequence). DNA of the CDR3: TGTGCCAGCACCGCCGTTCGCGGCAGGGGGCAAGAGACCCAGTACTTC. Encoded protein: CASTAVRGRGQETQYF.

The V and J genes are TRBV4-1 and TRBJ2-1; D ambiguous. Germline CDR1 reads MGHRA; CDR2 reads YSYEKL. V lost 0 bases and J lost 5, with 11 bases in between. The CDR3 has 15 amino acids. CDR3 sequence: CASSQDRGINNEQFF. The DNA for the CDR3 is TGCGCCAGCAGCCAAGATAGAGGTATAAACAATGAGCAGTTCTTC.

Of note for this clone: The same CDR3 can be traced to other DNA sequences in this sample. This chain connects TRBV6-1 to TRBJ2-7; D gene ambiguous. Trimming stripped 0 bases from V and 2 bases from J, with 8 bases between. Germline CDR1 reads MNHNS; CDR2 reads SASEGT. The CDR3 covers 14 residues. CDR3 sequence: CASSEAQAAYEQYF. Here the CDR3 DNA reads TGTGCCAGCAGTGAAGCGCAGGCAGCCTACGAGCAGTACTTC.

Details on this clone: At one end, the junction sequence differs from germline, possibly due to a read error. The J gene is TRBJ2-3, the V gene TRBV2; 8 bases map to TRBD2. CDR3 length equals 12 residues. Germline CDR1 and CDR2: SNHLY and FYNNEI. CDR3 coding DNA: TGTGCCAGCAGTGAATCCGGGACTAGGGTGTCTTTT. Protein: CASSESGTRVSF.

A few counts support this clone. The rearrangement uses TRBV4-1 and TRBJ2-7, with 11 bases that match TRBD1. Unmatched junction bases numbered 1, after V lost 4 bases and J lost 5 bases. Looked up from germline, CDR1 is MGHRA and CDR2 is YSYEKL. CDR3 length equals 13 residues. The CDR3 sequence is CASSRTGGNEQYF. The CDR3 DNA reads TGCGCCAGCAGCCGGACAGGGGGCAACGAGCAGTACTTC.

This clone was counted once. The chain has TRBV6-6 and TRBJ1-2, with D possibly matching TRBD1 (6 bases). CDR1 MNHNY and CDR2 SVGAGI come from the germline V gene (reference sequence). The CDR3 runs to 13 residues. Trimming cost V 7 bases and J 4 bases, with 13 bases left between them. The DNA for the CDR3 is TGTGCCAGCATTAAACAGGGATTCTATGGCTACACCTTC. It yields the protein CASIKQGFYGYTF.

The chain recombines TRBV6-1 with TRBJ2-5; unclear D gene. The germline CDR1 and CDR2 sequences are MNHNS and SASEGT. The CDR3 covers 13 residues. The V end lost 1 base, the J end lost 5 bases, and 8 bases lay between the germline ends. In DNA, the CDR3 is TGTGCCAGCAGTGAAGTAACGAGGGAGACCCAGTACTTC. Protein: CASSEVTRETQYF.

The chain uses TRBV29-1 and TRBJ1-2; TRBD1 matches 7 bases. This CDR3 is 17 amino acids long. The V gene's germline CDR1 is SQVTM and CDR2 ANQGSEA. J was trimmed by 0 bases and V by 5 bases; bases with no gene match: 15. The CDR3 spells CSVWGPRDSASNYGYTF. The CDR3 bases are TGCAGCGTTTGGGGCCCCCGGGACAGTGCCTCTAACTATGGCTACACCTTC.

On this clone: The same CDR3 arises from other DNA sequences in this sample as well. J is TRBJ2-7 and V is TRBV5-1, with TRBD1 as a possible D gene (6 bases). The CDR3 is 13 residues long. The V and J ends lost 4 bases and 2 bases respectively, with 10 bases between them. In germline, CDR1 is SGHRS, CDR2 YFSETQ. CDR3 coding DNA: TGCGCCAGCAGCCCGGGACAAACCTACGAGCAGTACTTC. Protein sequence: CASSPGQTYEQYF. The whole variable domain, remainder taken from reference TRBV5-1 and TRBJ2-7, is KAGVTQTPRYLIKTRGQQVTLSCSPISGHRSVSWYQQTPGQGLQFLFEYFSETQRNKGNFPGRFSGRQFSNSRSEMNVSTLELGDSALYLCASSPGQTYEQYFGPGTRLTVT.

CDR3 nucleotides: TGTGCCAGCAGCCCCCTAGCGGGAGTGGGAGAGACCCAGTACTTC. Translated, it gives CASSPLAGVGETQYF. The V call is TRBV6-5, the J call TRBJ2-5, with 10 bases fitting TRBD2. The germline V gene encodes CDR1 MNHEY and CDR2 SVGAGI. J was trimmed by 4 bases and V by 6 bases; bases with no gene match: 8. CDR3 length: 15 amino acids.

CDR3 bases: TGCGCCAGCAGACCCGGGACAAGGAACACTGAAGCTTTCTTT. This gives the protein CASRPGTRNTEAFF. This sequence joins TRBV10-2 and TRBJ1-1, with a weak D call TRBD1 (6 bases). The CDR3 has 14 amino acids. Germline CDR1 is WSHSY and CDR2 is SAAADI. Trimming shortened V by 6 bases and J by 1 base, and 12 bases separated the two germline ends.

This clone came up a few times. The identical CDR3 is also encoded by other nucleotide sequences in the sample. The chain is built from TRBV6-5 and TRBJ2-7; TRBD1 agrees at 10 bases. The CDR3 is 15 residues long. J lost 3 bases, V lost 4 bases, and 6 bases had no gene match. The germline V gene encodes CDR1 MNHEY and CDR2 SVGAGI. CDR3 in DNA: TGTGCCAGCAGTTCTGGACAGGGGGTTAGCTACGAGCAGTACTTC. Encoded protein: CASSSGQGVSYEQYF.

The V call is TRBV2, the J call TRBJ1-2; D call uncertain. Trimming left V 3 bases short and J 7 bases short, with 9 bases between. The CDR3 is 12 residues long. CDR1 and CDR2 from the germline V gene are SNHLY and FYNNEI. The chain's CDR3 is CASSESGVGYTF. DNA of the CDR3: TGTGCCAGCAGTGAGTCCGGGGTTGGCTACACCTTC.

The chain uses TRBV27 and TRBJ2-1; 9 nucleotides align to TRBD1. Germline V gene data show CDR1 as MNHEY and CDR2 as SMNVEV (reference sequence). Trimming took 0 bases from V and 5 from J; bases not matched to a gene: 8. There are 17 residues in the CDR3. CDR3 region: CASSLSWGQGRHNEQFF. The CDR3 DNA is TGTGCCAGCAGTTTATCTTGGGGACAGGGACGGCACAATGAGCAGTTCTTC.

The gene calls are TRBV2 and TRBJ2-7; 10 bases are shared with TRBD2. This CDR3 spans 18 amino acids. The germline gives CDR1 SNHLY, CDR2 FYNNEI. V dropped 1 base and J dropped 2; count of bases not matched to a gene: 11. The CDR3 is CASSEGGPSGRATYEQYF. DNA for the CDR3: TGTGCCAGCAGTGAAGGGGGGCCTAGCGGGAGAGCAACCTACGAGCAGTACTTC.

The rearrangement joins TRBV19 to TRBJ2-7; D is undetermined. Germline V gene lookup returns CDR1 LNHDA and CDR2 SQIVND (reference sequence). The V end was cut by 5 bases, the J end by 1 base, with 6 bases between. The CDR3 sequence is 12 residues long. CDR3 residues: CASSDGSYEQYF. CDR3 nucleotide sequence: TGTGCCAGTAGTGACGGGTCCTACGAGCAGTACTTC. Drawing the rest from reference TRBV19 and TRBJ2-7, the complete variable domain is DGGITQSPKYLFRKEGQNVTLSCEQNLNHDAMYWYRQDPGQGLRLIYYSQIVNDFQKGDIAEGYSVSREKKESFPLTVTSAQKNPTAFYLCASSDGSYEQYFGPGTRLTVT.

The chain combines TRBV4-1 with TRBJ2-7; 12 positions match TRBD2. After removal of 2 bases from V and 0 bases from J, the junction contained 5 bases not matched to a gene. CDR3 length equals 17 residues. Germline assignment: CDR1 MGHRA and CDR2 YSYEKL. CDR3 nucleotide sequence: TGCGCCAGCAGCCAAACTAGCGGGGGGATAAGCTCCTACGAGCAGTACTTC. Encoded protein: CASSQTSGGISSYEQYF.

The chain links TRBV19 to TRBJ2-2; a possible D gene is TRBD1 (5 bases). Germline CDR1 reads LNHDA; CDR2 reads SQIVND (reference sequence). Trimming pared 7 bases from V and 5 bases from J, leaving 20 bases between. The CDR3 runs 16 residues. The chain's CDR3 is CASIGSGLGWTGELFF. The CDR3 DNA follows: TGTGCCAGTATCGGGTCAGGGCTCGGGTGGACCGGGGAGCTGTTTTTT.

The chain has TRBV7-6 and TRBJ2-1; 11 positions agree with TRBD2. V gave up 5 bases and J gave up 4 bases; unmatched junction bases: 16. Germline CDR1 is SGHVS and CDR2 is FNYEAQ. The CDR3 has 19 amino acids. The CDR3 loop is CASSRSGQPGLAEYNEQFF. CDR3 coding DNA: TGTGCCAGCAGCCGCTCGGGGCAGCCGGGACTAGCGGAATACAATGAGCAGTTCTTC.

J is TRBJ2-3 and V is TRBV9; D possibly corresponds to TRBD2 (5 bases). The CDR3 runs 14 residues. V was clipped by 7 bases and J by 5 bases, with 17 bases between them. Germline lookup yields CDR1 SGDLS and CDR2 YYNGEE. CDR3 residues: CASSRASREDTQYF. The CDR3 coding sequence is TGTGCCAGCTCCCGGGCCTCGAGGGAAGATACGCAGTATTTT.

V is TRBV5-1 and J is TRBJ2-5; D is perhaps TRBD1 (6 bases). The germline V gene encodes CDR1 SGHRS and CDR2 YFSETQ. This CDR3 contains 13 residues. V lost 2 bases to trimming and J lost 5 bases, with 10 bases between them. CDR3 in DNA: TGCGCCAGCAGCTTCGAGGGGGTGGAGACCCAGTACTTC. This sequence encodes CASSFEGVETQYF.

V usage is TRBV2 and J usage is TRBJ2-1, with 11 bases that match TRBD2. There are 18 residues in the CDR3. The germline gives CDR1 SNHLY, CDR2 FYNNEI. V lost 3 bases, J lost 7 bases, and 14 bases stayed unmatched. The CDR3 DNA reads TGTGCCAGCAGTGAGGGTAGCGGGAGGGCCGTCGTTAGGAATGAGCAGTTCTTC. This gives the protein CASSEGSGRAVVRNEQFF.

Remarks on this clone: Mismatch with germline at one junction end may stem from a read error. The gene calls are TRBV7-7 and TRBJ2-7; possibly TRBD1 for D (6 bases). The CDR3 has 14 amino acids. The germline V gene encodes CDR1 SSHAT and CDR2 FNYEAQ (reference sequence). The CDR3 DNA follows: TGTGCTAGCAGTGAGACAGGTCTCTCCCTCGAGCAGTACTTC. Encoded protein: CASSETGLSLEQYF.

This chain links TRBV3-1 (or the pseudogene TRBV3-2) with TRBJ1-2; TRBD1 aligns across 7 bases. The trim removed 4 bases at V and 3 bases at J, leaving 5 bases unmatched. Germline V gives CDR1 LGHDT, CDR2 YNNKEL (reference sequence). The CDR3 extends over 14 amino acids. The CDR3 region is CASSRGQPYYGYTF. Here the CDR3 DNA reads TGTGCCAGCAGCCGGGGACAGCCTTACTATGGCTACACCTTC.

The chain carries TRBV5-1 and TRBJ1-1, with D maybe TRBD1 (6 bases). The germline V and J ends were trimmed by 0 bases and 1 base, with 13 bases remaining between them. There are 16 residues in the CDR3. CDR1 and CDR2 from the germline V gene are SGHRS and YFSETQ. CDR3 sequence (DNA): TGCGCCAGCAGCTTGGACCCGCAGGGGACGAACACTGAAGCTTTCTTT. Translation gives CASSLDPQGTNTEAFF.

The V gene is TRBV28, the J gene TRBJ1-5, with a tentative D call TRBD1 (5 bases). V was shortened by 7 bases and J by 11 bases, with 27 bases between the two germline ends. Looked up from germline, CDR1 is MDHEN and CDR2 is SYDVKM. CDR3 size: 16 residues. The CDR3 coding sequence is TGTGCCAGCACCGATAGGGGCAGAGGAAGTATCGTGACCCAGCATTTT. It translates to CASTDRGRGSIVTQHF.

The rearrangement links TRBV21-1 to TRBJ1-5. TRBV21-1 is classified as a pseudogene. The CDR3 has 12 residues. The CDR3 nucleotides read TGTGCCAGCAGCAAATTAAATCAGCCCCAGCATTTT. Translating gives CASSKLNQPQHF.

The V and J genes are TRBV10-3 and TRBJ2-6; D remains unclear. The CDR3 runs 16 residues. The V gene lost 0 bases and the J gene lost 1 base, with 7 bases spanning the gap. The germline V gene has CDR1 ENHRY and CDR2 SYGVKD. Here the CDR3 reads CAISESTASGANVLTF. CDR3 nucleotides: TGTGCCATCAGTGAGTCGACTGCTTCTGGGGCCAACGTCCTGACTTTC.